This is a list of T cell receptor beta chains from one sample in a study of blood T cell repertoires in COVID-19. Using immunoSEQ multiplex PCR, the repertoire was profiled, and TCRdb retains in-frame clones only, with some absent. The repertoire consists of around 310,000 clones, with over 70% occurring once and the leading ten covering about 4.7%. Sequencing was done on a sample of PBMCs or T cells enriched from blood (not recorded which). The receptor set was obtained from a young man who had recovered from COVID-19. Both conserved end residues are part of each CDR3. A D gene is named only where the DNA matches it firmly. Not every row has a clone size; where given, it reads once, few, many or a size class.

>TRBD1|TRBJ1-3|.|TRBV19
TGTGCCAGTTCGACAGGGGCGACTGGAAACACCATATATTTT
CASSTGATGNTIYF
>.|TRBJ1-3|.|TRBV10-3
TGTGCCATCAGCCGGTCTGGCCCCGGGACACTCTCTGGAAACACCATATATTTT
CAISRSGPGTLSGNTIYF
>.|TRBJ2-2|.|TRBV12-3/TRBV12-4
TGTGCCAGCAGCAGGTTAAACACCGGGGAGCTGTTTTTT
CASSRLNTGELFF
>.|TRBJ2-2|.|TRBV7-2
TGTGCCAGCAGCCCAGCTTCGACTATGAACACCGGGGAGCTGTTTTTT
CASSPASTMNTGELFF
>TRBD1|TRBJ1-4|.|TRBV28
TGTGCCAGCAGTTTACCGGGACAGGGCGATGAAAAACTGTTTTTT
CASSLPGQGDEKLFF
>.|TRBJ1-3|.|TRBV29-1
TGCAGCGCCCGGGACGGGAGCTCTGGAAACACCATATATTTT
CSARDGSSGNTIYF
>TRBD1|TRBJ2-7|once|TRBV12-3/TRBV12-4
TGTGCCAGCAGTTTTTTTACAGGGGTCGAGCAGTACTTC
CASSFFTGVEQYF
>.|TRBJ1-2|once|TRBV30
TGTGCCTGGAGCCCGGGGGAGTTAGGTGGCTACACCTTC
CAWSPGELGGYTF
>TRBD1|TRBJ1-2|.|TRBV25-1
TGTGCCAGCAGTGGTCGGACAGGGAGGCTCAATTATGGCTACACCTTC
CASSGRTGRLNYGYTF
>.|TRBJ1-4|.|TRBV2
TGTGCCAGCAGTTTGGGGCTTTTAGGCAATGAAAAACTGTTTTTT
CASSLGLLGNEKLFF
>.|TRBJ2-2|.|TRBV2
TGTGCCAGCAGTGCGACTACGAACACCGGGGAGCTGTTTTTT
CASSATTNTGELFF
>TRBD2|TRBJ2-5|.|TRBV28
TGTGCCAGCAGTGGCGGACTAGCGGGAGATCAAGAGACCCAGTACTTC
CASSGGLAGDQETQYF
>TRBD1|TRBJ1-3|.|TRBV9
TGTGCCAGCGGGCGGACAGGGAGGACTGGAAACACCATATATTTT
CASGRTGRTGNTIYF
>TRBD1|TRBJ2-1|few|TRBV7-9
TGTGCCACCGGACAGGGTCATGAGCAGTTCTTC
CATGQGHEQFF
>.|TRBJ2-2|.|TRBV7-9
TGTGCCAGCAGCTCCCTAAGACAGTACACCGGGGAGCTGTTTTTT
CASSSLRQYTGELFF
>.|TRBJ1-2|.|TRBV7-3
TGTGCCAGCAGCTTAAAAGGAGGGGAGGATGGCTACACCTTC
CASSLKGGEDGYTF
>TRBD2|TRBJ2-3|.|TRBV4-1
TGCGCCAGCAGCCTCCTAGCGGGGGTCGGAGATACGCAGTATTTT
CASSLLAGVGDTQYF
>.|TRBJ1-4|.|TRBV4-2
TGTGCCAGCAGCCAAGATCCGAGGGGGACTAATGAAAAACTGTTTTTT
CASSQDPRGTNEKLFF
>TRBD2|TRBJ2-7|.|TRBV6-5
TGTGCCAGCGCTTTCCGGGAGGACGGTGAGCAGTACTTC
CASAFREDGEQYF
>.|TRBJ2-7|.|TRBV7-9
TGTGCCAGCAGCTACGGTTCCTACGAGCAGTACTTC
CASSYGSYEQYF
>.|TRBJ2-2|.|TRBV7-9
TGTGCCAGCAGCTTGGAGGTCGGCGGGGAGCTGTTTTTT
CASSLEVGGELFF
>TRBD1|TRBJ2-7|.|TRBV5-1
TGCGCCAGCAGCATCGGGACAGGCCACGAGCAGTACTTC
CASSIGTGHEQYF
>.|TRBJ1-1|.|TRBV29-1
TGCAGCGTCCAAGGACAGCCGAACACTGAAGCTTTCTTT
CSVQGQPNTEAFF
>.|TRBJ1-1|.|TRBV19
TGTGCCAGTATCGGGGTTCGCACTGAAGCTTTCTTT
CASIGVRTEAFF
>TRBD1|TRBJ2-5|.|TRBV5-1
TGCGCCAGCAGCTTGCCCTCGGGACAGGGGGAGACCCAGTACTTC
CASSLPSGQGETQYF
>TRBD1|TRBJ1-1|.|TRBV5-1
TGCGCCAGCAGCTTCAGATCCAGGGGGCAGAACACTGAAGCTTTCTTT
CASSFRSRGQNTEAFF
>TRBD1|TRBJ1-4|.|TRBV19
TGTGCCAGTAGTTACAACAGGGGGAGAAGTGAAAAACTGTTTTTT
CASSYNRGRSEKLFF
>TRBD1|TRBJ2-2|once|TRBV7-8
TGTGCCAGCAGCGAAACAGGGGGCACCGGGGAGCTGTTTTTT
CASSETGGTGELFF
>TRBD2|TRBJ2-7|.|TRBV7-2
TGTGCCAGCAGCTTGCGCCTAGCGGGCGAGCAGTACTTC
CASSLRLAGEQYF
>TRBD1|TRBJ1-5|.|TRBV5-1
TGCGCCAGCAGCTTACAGGGGGGCGGTCAGCCCCAGCATTTT
CASSLQGGGQPQHF
>.|TRBJ2-3|.|TRBV27
TGTGCCAGCAGCCCCGCCGGGGTGGATACGCAGTATTTT
CASSPAGVDTQYF
>.|TRBJ1-6|.|TRBV5-1
TGCGCCAGCAGCTTGGTTAGGCCAGGGGTTGGCGACTCACCCCTCCACTTT
CASSLVRPGVGDSPLHF
>.|TRBJ2-2|.|TRBV15
TGTGCCACCAGCAGACTTAACACCGGGGAGCTGTTTTTT
CATSRLNTGELFF
>TRBD1|TRBJ1-2|.|TRBV5-1
TGCGCCAGCAGACATGACAGGGTATTTGGCTACACCTTC
CASRHDRVFGYTF
>.|TRBJ2-3|.|TRBV6-1
TGTGCCAGCAGTGAACGAGCTAGCGGCACAGATACGCAGTATTTT
CASSERASGTDTQYF
>.|TRBJ2-1|.|TRBV6-5
TGTGCCAGCCGTAGCCTCCTCGGCTACAATGAGCAGTTCTTC
CASRSLLGYNEQFF
>TRBD1|TRBJ1-1|.|TRBV4-1
TGCGCCAGCAGTATAGGGTGGACAGGGACTTCGAACACTGAAGCTTTCTTT
CASSIGWTGTSNTEAFF
>.|TRBJ2-7|.|TRBV10-3
TGTGCCATCAGTGGACAGGGAGGAACGGTCGAGCAGTACTTC
CAISGQGGTVEQYF
>TRBD2|TRBJ2-2|.|TRBV5-4
TGTGCCAGCAGCTTGGCCAGCGGGGGATACCTCACCGGGGAGCTGTTTTTT
CASSLASGGYLTGELFF
>TRBD2|TRBJ2-7|.|TRBV3-1/TRBV3-2
TGTGCCAGCAGCCCACCGGGACTATCCTACGAGCAGTACTTC
CASSPPGLSYEQYF
>.|TRBJ1-1|.|TRBV5-4
TGTGCCAGCAGCCATCCTTCGAGGGGGTTGAACACTGAAGCTTTCTTT
CASSHPSRGLNTEAFF
>TRBD1|TRBJ1-1|.|TRBV7-9
TGTGCCAGCAGCTTATGGGACAGGGGAAACGCTGAAGCTTTCTTT
CASSLWDRGNAEAFF
>.|TRBJ1-4|.|TRBV7-2
TGTGCCAGCAGCAAAGGGCCCGCGGGGAGGTTCACTAATGAAAAACTGTTTTTT
CASSKGPAGRFTNEKLFF
>.|TRBJ1-1|.|TRBV5-4
TGTGCCAGCAGATCGGACAGTCTGAACACTGAAGCTTTCTTT
CASRSDSLNTEAFF
>.|TRBJ2-7|.|TRBV18
TGTGCCAGCTCACCCGGATCGACAGGATCTAACGAGCAGTACTTC
CASSPGSTGSNEQYF
>TRBD2|TRBJ2-2|.|TRBV28
TGTGCCAGCAGTTGGCTAGCGGGGGCCAACACCGGGGAGCTGTTTTTT
CASSWLAGANTGELFF
>.|TRBJ1-5|few|TRBV10-3
TGTGCCATCAGTGAGTCAGGGAGCATCAGCAATCAGCCCCAGCATTTT
CAISESGSISNQPQHF
>TRBD1|TRBJ2-2|.|TRBV10-3
TGTGCCATCAGTGAGCCAAACAGGGGGCTGACCGGGGAGCTGTTTTTT
CAISEPNRGLTGELFF
>.|TRBJ2-1|once|TRBV3-1/TRBV3-2
TGTGCCAGCAGCCACGCAGCGGCAAAAGCCTACAATGAGCAGTTCTTC
CASSHAAAKAYNEQFF
>TRBD1|TRBJ2-7|.|TRBV6-5
TGTGCCAGTGGGACAGGAGTCGAGCACGAGCAGTACTTC
CASGTGVEHEQYF
>TRBD1|TRBJ1-6|.|TRBV5-1
TGCGCCAGCAGCTTGGAAGGGACAGGGATTGGTAATTCACCCCTCCACTTT
CASSLEGTGIGNSPLHF
>.|TRBJ1-1|.|TRBV13
TGTGCCAGCAGCCACGGACAGCCGAACACTGAAGCTTTCTTT
CASSHGQPNTEAFF
>.|TRBJ1-6|.|TRBV5-6
TGTGCCAGCAGCCCAGGGGACTATAATTCACCCCTCCACTTT
CASSPGDYNSPLHF
>TRBD1|TRBJ2-1|.|TRBV5-1
TGCGCCAGCAGCCGAGGGGCGGGACAGGGGATCTACAATGAGCAGTTCTTC
CASSRGAGQGIYNEQFF
>TRBD1|TRBJ1-3|.|TRBV5-4
TGTGCCAGCAGCCAAGACAGGGGGCTCGGAAACACCATATATTTT
CASSQDRGLGNTIYF
>.|TRBJ2-3|.|TRBV3-1/TRBV3-2
TGTGCCAGCAGCCAAGGGGGCCTGAGCACAGATACGCAGTATTTT
CASSQGGLSTDTQYF
>.|TRBJ1-5|.|TRBV12-5
TGTGCTAGTGGTCCCCTCAGGGTTCACAATCAGCCCCAGCATTTT
CASGPLRVHNQPQHF
>.|TRBJ1-3|.|TRBV3-1/TRBV3-2
TGTGCCAGCAGCCAAGAGGCAAATCGAAACACCATATATTTT
CASSQEANRNTIYF
>.|TRBJ1-5|.|TRBV2
TGTGCCAGCAGTCCACGGGGGGCGGGCAGCAATCAGCCCCAGCATTTT
CASSPRGAGSNQPQHF